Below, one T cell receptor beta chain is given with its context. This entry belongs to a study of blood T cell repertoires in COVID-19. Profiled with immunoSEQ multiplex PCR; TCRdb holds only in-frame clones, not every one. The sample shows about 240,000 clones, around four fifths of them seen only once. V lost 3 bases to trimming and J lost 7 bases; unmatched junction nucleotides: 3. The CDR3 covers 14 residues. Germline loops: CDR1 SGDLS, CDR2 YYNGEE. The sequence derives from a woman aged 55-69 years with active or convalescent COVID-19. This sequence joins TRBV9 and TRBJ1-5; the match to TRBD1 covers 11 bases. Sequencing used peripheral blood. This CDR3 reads CASSGGTGGQPQHF. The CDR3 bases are TGTGCCAGCAGCGGGGGGACAGGGGGACAGCCCCAGCATTTT.